This is a list of T cell receptor beta chains from one sample in a study of control samples from healthy donors and cancer patients. Some clones are missing from TCRdb's copy, which holds only in-frame ones; the method was immunoSEQ multiplex PCR. The table has tens of thousands of clones, around four fifths seen once. Sequencing was done on a sample of PBMCs. The receptors come from a woman in her sixties or seventies with lung cancer. CDR3s include the opening cysteine and the closing phenylalanine or tryptophan. A D gene is named only where the DNA matches it firmly. Where a row states a size, it is once, few, many or the class of an expanded clone; other rows omit it.

v_call	clone_size	j_call	d_call	cdr3_aa	cdr3_nt
TRBV3-1/TRBV3-2	NA	TRBJ1-5	NA	CASSRKISSEGEGPYQPQHF	TGTGCCAGCAGCCGGAAGATTAGTAGTGAGGGAGAAGGGCCTTATCAGCCCCAGCATTTT
TRBV5-1	once	TRBJ2-3	NA	CASSLGTGGSGDTQYF	TGCGCCAGCAGCTTGGGAACCGGGGGATCGGGAGATACGCAGTATTTT
TRBV5-8	NA	TRBJ1-5	TRBD1	CASSLGTGYNQPQHF	TGTGCCAGCAGCCTCGGGACAGGTTACAATCAGCCCCAGCATTTT
TRBV29-1	NA	TRBJ1-3	NA	CSVHGGLAGNTIYF	TGCAGCGTGCACGGGGGTCTCGCTGGAAACACCATATATTTT
TRBV7-3	NA	TRBJ2-1	NA	CASSRDGEEQFF	TGTGCCAGCAGCAGAGACGGGGAAGAGCAGTTCTTC
TRBV5-5	NA	TRBJ2-5	TRBD2	CASSLGPSGGEETQYF	TGTGCCAGCAGCTTAGGTCCTAGCGGGGGGGAAGAGACCCAGTACTTC
TRBV12-3/TRBV12-4	once	TRBJ2-1	NA	CASSLRETRHRFF	TGTGCCAGCAGCCTCCGTGAGACTAGACATCGGTTCTTC
TRBV6-1	NA	TRBJ1-5	NA	CASSDGGNQPQHF	TGTGCCAGCAGTGACGGGGGGAATCAGCCCCAGCATTTT
TRBV6-6	NA	TRBJ2-7	NA	CASSPSWGVLFSYEQYF	TGTGCCAGCAGTCCATCCTGGGGGGTCCTATTCTCCTACGAGCAGTACTTC
TRBV7-2	NA	TRBJ2-3	NA	CASILTTDTQYF	TGTGCCAGCATCCTTACCACAGATACGCAGTATTTT
TRBV7-3	few	TRBJ2-7	NA	CASSVQRDYEQYF	TGTGCCAGCAGCGTACAACGGGACTACGAGCAGTACTTC
TRBV5-6	NA	TRBJ1-1	NA	CASSFLAAEAFF	TGTGCCAGCAGCTTCTTAGCGGCTGAAGCTTTCTTT
TRBV4-1	once	TRBJ1-5	NA	CASSQDPQANQPQHF	TGCGCCAGCAGCCAAGATCCCCAGGCCAATCAGCCCCAGCATTTT
TRBV18	NA	TRBJ2-2	NA	CASSPTSTGELFF	TGTGCCAGCTCACCAACGAGCACCGGGGAGCTGTTTTTT
TRBV7-9	NA	TRBJ2-3	NA	CASSFLTADTQYF	TGTGCCAGCAGCTTCCTGACAGCAGATACGCAGTATTTT
TRBV11-2	NA	TRBJ2-7	NA	CASSPITVTYEQYF	TGTGCCAGCAGCCCCATTACAGTAACCTACGAGCAGTACTTC
TRBV5-4	NA	TRBJ2-7	NA	CASSLAVGYEQYF	TGTGCCAGCAGCTTGGCGGTCGGTTACGAGCAGTACTTC
TRBV4-1	NA	TRBJ1-5	NA	CASSQEQDQPQHF	TGCGCCAGCAGCCAAGAACAGGATCAGCCCCAGCATTTT
TRBV11-3	NA	TRBJ2-3	NA	CASGRGAKDTQYF	TGTGCCTCCGGCCGGGGGGCTAAGGATACGCAGTATTTT
TRBV6-5	once	TRBJ2-7	NA	CASRSSYEQYF	TGTGCCAGCAGATCGAGCTACGAGCAGTACTTC
TRBV6-2/TRBV6-3	NA	TRBJ1-2	NA	CASSYLLYGYTF	TGTGCCAGCAGTTACCTTCTCTATGGCTACACCTTC
TRBV11-3	NA	TRBJ2-5	NA	CASSSRKETQYF	TGTGCCAGCAGCTCGAGAAAAGAGACCCAGTACTTC
TRBV6-1	NA	TRBJ1-1	NA	CASSEFNTEAFF	TGTGCCAGCAGTGAATTCAACACTGAAGCTTTCTTT
TRBV9	NA	TRBJ1-1	TRBD1	CASSAGQLDTEAFF	TGTGCCAGCAGCGCGGGACAGTTGGACACTGAAGCTTTCTTT
TRBV12-5	NA	TRBJ2-7	NA	CASGLEAGLPGSEQYF	TGTGCTAGTGGTTTGGAGGCGGGCCTCCCCGGGTCCGAGCAGTACTTC
TRBV29-1	NA	TRBJ1-2	NA	CSVRGAPLYGYTF	TGCAGCGTTCGGGGGGCCCCCCTCTATGGCTACACCTTC
TRBV19	NA	TRBJ1-5	TRBD1	CASSIDGTGGNQPQHF	TGTGCCAGTAGTATAGACGGGACAGGGGGCAATCAGCCCCAGCATTTT
TRBV30	NA	TRBJ1-2	NA	CAWRTVYGYTF	TGTGCCTGGAGGACGGTCTATGGCTACACCTTC
TRBV10-3	NA	TRBJ2-1	TRBD1	CAIKGSGTGGQKESYNEQFF	TGTGCCATCAAGGGTTCCGGGACAGGGGGCCAGAAGGAGTCCTACAATGAGCAGTTCTTC
TRBV7-3	NA	TRBJ2-7	TRBD2	CASSLVASGSHEQYF	TGTGCCAGCAGCTTAGTGGCTAGCGGGAGCCACGAGCAGTACTTC
TRBV10-3	NA	TRBJ2-3	TRBD1	CAISERVGGADTQYF	TGTGCCATCAGTGAGAGGGTAGGGGGCGCAGATACGCAGTATTTT
TRBV7-6	NA	TRBJ1-3	NA	CASSLGVVSGNTIYF	TGTGCCAGCAGCTTAGGCGTTGTATCTGGAAACACCATATATTTT
TRBV7-8	NA	TRBJ1-5	NA	CASSLALKDQPQHF	TGTGCCAGCAGCTTAGCCCTTAAAGATCAGCCCCAGCATTTT
TRBV7-2	NA	TRBJ2-7	NA	CASSLRGSIEQYF	TGTGCCAGCAGCTTAAGGGGTAGCATCGAGCAGTACTTC
TRBV27	once	TRBJ1-1	NA	CASSFGEQGRPEAFF	TGTGCCAGCAGTTTCGGGGAACAGGGAAGACCTGAAGCTTTCTTT
TRBV3-1/TRBV3-2	NA	TRBJ2-4	TRBD1	CASSQGRTGIQYF	TGTGCCAGCAGCCAAGGTCGGACAGGCATTCAGTACTTC
TRBV6-5	NA	TRBJ2-5	NA	CASSYPHRGQETQYF	TGTGCCAGCAGTTACCCGCATCGGGGGCAAGAGACCCAGTACTTC
TRBV18	NA	TRBJ1-1	NA	CASSPSPRGNTEAFF	TGTGCCAGCTCACCATCTCCCCGGGGGAACACTGAAGCTTTCTTT
TRBV5-1	once	TRBJ2-3	NA	CASYLTDTQYF	TGCGCCAGCTACCTCACAGATACGCAGTATTTT
TRBV7-7	once	TRBJ2-7	NA	CASSLEQGKSYEQYF	TGTGCCAGCAGCTTAGAACAGGGAAAATCCTACGAGCAGTACTTC
TRBV5-6	NA	TRBJ2-5	NA	CASTLRGWGQETQYF	TGTGCCAGCACCCTGCGGGGTTGGGGCCAAGAGACCCAGTACTTC
TRBV27	NA	TRBJ1-1	NA	CASSSPRDTEAFF	TGTGCCAGCAGTTCCCCGAGAGACACTGAAGCTTTCTTT
TRBV15	NA	TRBJ2-5	TRBD2	CATSRGISSGKDHWTQYF	TGTGCCACCAGCAGAGGCATAAGTAGCGGGAAGGATCATTGGACCCAGTACTTC
TRBV14	few	TRBJ1-4	NA	CASSPDEGFRNEKLFF	TGTGCCAGCAGCCCAGATGAGGGTTTCAGAAATGAAAAACTGTTTTTT
TRBV7-9	NA	TRBJ1-2	NA	CASSFYREIIYGYTF	TGTGCCAGCAGCTTTTACAGGGAGATTATTTATGGCTACACCTTC
TRBV28	NA	TRBJ1-1	NA	CASSFTGQKSEAFF	TGTGCCAGCAGTTTCACCGGACAGAAGTCTGAAGCTTTCTTT
TRBV30	NA	TRBJ2-2	NA	CAWCPATGELFF	TGTGCCTGGTGCCCGGCGACCGGGGAGCTGTTTTTT
TRBV7-6	NA	TRBJ2-2	TRBD1	CASSSRTGEAGELFF	TGTGCCAGCAGCTCCAGGACAGGGGAGGCCGGGGAGCTGTTTTTT
TRBV6-1	NA	TRBJ1-2	TRBD1	CASSEGTGGYGPYGYTF	TGTGCCAGCAGTGAAGGGACAGGGGGCTACGGACCTTATGGCTACACCTTC
TRBV7-6	few	TRBJ1-1	NA	CASSLGPAGDTEAFF	TGTGCCAGCAGCTTAGGCCCTGCAGGGGACACTGAAGCTTTCTTT
TRBV7-9	few	TRBJ1-1	TRBD1	CASSFNRGRNTEAFF	TGTGCCAGCAGCTTTAATAGGGGGCGGAACACTGAAGCTTTCTTT
TRBV6-2/TRBV6-3	NA	TRBJ2-3	TRBD2	CASSPLAGGFTDTQYF	TGTGCCAGCAGCCCTTTAGCGGGGGGGTTCACAGATACGCAGTATTTT
TRBV9	NA	TRBJ2-3	NA	CASSESGDSTDTQYF	TGTGCCAGCAGCGAGTCGGGGGATAGCACAGATACGCAGTATTTT
TRBV5-1	NA	TRBJ2-5	NA	CASSLVFETQYF	TGCGCCAGCAGCTTGGTTTTTGAGACCCAGTACTTC
TRBV4-1	NA	TRBJ1-1	NA	CASSQRENTEAFF	TGCGCCAGCAGCCAAAGAGAGAACACTGAAGCTTTCTTT
TRBV3-1/TRBV3-2	NA	TRBJ1-5	NA	CASSQGGSAAHQPQHF	TGTGCCAGCAGCCAAGGAGGCTCAGCCGCCCATCAGCCCCAGCATTTT
TRBV10-1	NA	TRBJ2-7	NA	CASSESALGLYEQYF	TGCGCCAGCAGTGAGTCGGCGCTTGGATTATACGAGCAGTACTTC
TRBV5-1	NA	TRBJ1-1	NA	CASSLFDLNTEAFF	TGCGCCAGCAGCTTGTTCGACCTGAACACTGAAGCTTTCTTT
TRBV9	NA	TRBJ2-1	TRBD1	CASSPGGSVYNEQFF	TGTGCCAGCAGCCCAGGGGGTAGCGTATACAATGAGCAGTTCTTC